This T cell receptor (beta chain) was sequenced for a study of OX40 agonist ivuxolimab in advanced cancers. Background on the study: At 0.01 to 10 mg/kg, ivuxolimab was administered intravenously to patients every 2 weeks.

A history of autoimmune disease or systemic immunosuppression excluded patients. Collection of blood occurred at baseline, at cycle 4 day 1, and at cycle 7 day 1. Remarks on this clone: The antigen is unknown.

Method: immunoSEQ multiplex PCR; TCRdb's copy keeps in-frame clones and lacks some. Of about 66,000 clones listed, about nine tenths are singletons. General study findings and limits: Expanded clones were, on average, more numerous among CD8+ T cells than CD4+.

The CDR3 contains 13 residues. The V segment lost 6 bases and the J segment 6 bases; nucleotides outside the gene matches: 4. Germline values: CDR1 MNHEY, CDR2 SVGAGI. The sequenced sample was CD4+ or CD8+ T cells sorted from blood, obtained in a trial of the OX40 agonist ivuxolimab. This chain links TRBV6-5 with TRBJ2-4, with 8 bases lining up with TRBD1. The origin of this receptor is an adult with an advanced solid tumor such as melanoma, head and neck, liver or kidney cancer. CDR3: CASSQDRVNIQYF. CDR3 nucleotide sequence: TGTGCCAGCAGCCAGGACAGGGTAAACATTCAGTACTTC.